These 14 T cell receptor beta chains were all obtained from the same sample, sequenced in a study of identical twins. TCRdb used MiXCR to reprocess the 5' RACE reads, holding one entry per CDR3 protein. The sample contains some 440,000 distinct CDR3 sequences, 20% to 25% of which appear only once. These same records also appear under a second study, on T cells expressing NK-cell markers.

Sequencing was done on a sample of CD4+ T cells sorted from blood. The source is a woman under 30 in good health.

V is TRBV7-9 and J is TRBJ2-3; 12 positions agree with TRBD1. The CDR3 spans 16 residues. The V gene end was trimmed by 3 bases and the J gene end by 5 bases; junction bases not matched to a gene: 6. Germline V gene lookup returns CDR1 SEHNR and CDR2 FQNEAQ (reference sequence). The CDR3 spells CASSFGTGGFGDTQYF. CDR3 nucleotide sequence: TGTGCCAGCAGCTTTGGGACAGGGGGCTTTGGAGATACGCAGTATTTT.

CDR3 in DNA: TGCAGTGCTACCCAAGTCAGGGCAGATAAAGAGACCCAGTACTTC. This gives the protein CSATQVRADKETQYF. The V call is TRBV20-1, the J call TRBJ2-5; D possibly corresponds to TRBD1 (5 bases). The V end was cut by 4 bases, the J end by 3 bases, with 18 bases between. The CDR3 sequence is 15 residues long. CDR1 is DFQATT, CDR2 SNEGSKA, per germline (reference sequence).

The chain is built from TRBV20-1 and TRBJ2-2, with TRBD2 matching 7 bases. CDR3 length equals 13 residues. Germline V CDR1 and CDR2: DFQATT, SNEGSKA (reference sequence). V lost 6 bases, J lost 5 bases, and 6 bases stayed unmatched. The CDR3 bases are TGCAGTGCCGGGGGGATGAGGACCGGGGAGCTGTTTTTT. Translated: CSAGGMRTGELFF.

The chain is built from TRBV29-1 and TRBJ1-1; perhaps TRBD1 as D (5 bases). Trimming shortened V by 4 bases and J by 5 bases, and 20 bases separated the two germline ends. Per germline, CDR1 SQVTM and CDR2 ANQGSEA. The CDR3 is 15 residues long. The CDR3 here is CSVANPRGGATEAFF. The CDR3 nucleotides are TGCAGCGTTGCTAACCCCCGGGGAGGGGCGACTGAAGCTTTCTTT.

V gene TRBV18 combines with J gene TRBJ2-5, with TRBD1 as a possible D gene (5 bases). This CDR3 contains 15 residues. The V end was cut by 4 bases, the J end by 0 bases, with 12 bases between. Germline CDR1 KGHSH, CDR2 LQKENI. The CDR3, as DNA: TGTGCCAGCTCACTTCCGACAGCGTACCAAGAGACCCAGTACTTC. Its protein product is CASSLPTAYQETQYF.

The chain has TRBV11-1 and TRBJ2-6; D unresolved. Germline-derived CDR1 and CDR2 are SGHAT and FQDESV (reference sequence). The CDR3 loop spans 18 amino acids. V lost 2 bases to trimming and J lost 0 bases, with 14 bases between them. CDR3 protein: CASSLPKVHNSGANVLTF. CDR3 sequence (DNA): TGTGCCAGCAGCTTACCAAAGGTGCACAACTCTGGGGCCAACGTCCTGACTTTC.

The chain recombines TRBV20-1 with TRBJ2-7, with a possible D match to TRBD2 (6 bases). CDR3 length: 15 residues. Trimming left V 2 bases short and J 0 bases short, with 14 bases between. Germline V gene data show CDR1 as DFQATT and CDR2 as SNEGSKA (reference sequence). The DNA of the CDR3 is TGCAGTGCTAGACCGGCCCGGGGGACCTCCTACGAGCAGTACTTC. Translation gives CSARPARGTSYEQYF.

This clonotype has only a few counts. The CDR3 reads CASSVQAADTQYF. The CDR3 DNA reads as TGTGCCAGCAGCGTACAGGCTGCAGATACGCAGTATTTT. This chain connects TRBV7-3 to TRBJ2-3; D is perhaps TRBD1 (5 bases). Trimming stripped 5 bases from V and 4 bases from J, with 10 bases between. The CDR3 is made up of 13 amino acids. CDR1 is SGHTA and CDR2 is FQGTGA in the germline V gene.

At least ten counts were recorded for this clonotype. V gene TRBV5-6 combines with J gene TRBJ2-2; the match to TRBD2 covers 7 bases. Trimming took 6 bases from V and 5 from J; bases not matched to a gene: 10. The germline V gene has CDR1 SGHDT and CDR2 YYEEEE. The CDR3 loop spans 15 amino acids. The CDR3 here is CASTNTGRETGELFF. Written as DNA, the CDR3 is TGTGCCAGCACCAACACCGGGCGGGAGACCGGGGAGCTGTTTTTT.

The gene calls are TRBV12-3 or TRBV12-4 and TRBJ1-2; 7 bases are shared with TRBD1. The CDR3 contains 13 residues. Trimming cost V 6 bases and J 3 bases; bases outside gene matches: 4. The CDR3 is CASRGDSYYGYTF. CDR3 sequence (DNA): TGTGCCAGCAGGGGGGACAGCTACTATGGCTACACCTTC.

This clonotype has a handful of counts. The chain carries TRBV5-1 and TRBJ2-5, with D uncertain. Germline V lookup: CDR1 SGHRS, CDR2 YFSETQ. Trimming took off 3 bases at V and 3 bases at J, with 15 bases between the two ends. This CDR3 contains 15 residues. The CDR3 DNA sequence: TGCGCCAGCAGCTCCGGGTCGAGGACGGAAGAGACCCAGTACTTC. Translating gives CASSSGSRTEETQYF.

This clonotype has only a few counts. This chain joins TRBV10-2 and TRBJ2-5; tentatively, D is TRBD1 (5 bases). CDR1 WSHSY and CDR2 SAAADI come from the germline V gene. The germline V and J ends were trimmed by 2 bases and 3 bases, with 10 bases remaining between them. This CDR3 contains 14 residues. The CDR3 nucleotides read TGCGCCAGCAGTGAGGCAGGGTTAAAAGAGACCCAGTACTTC. It codes for CASSEAGLKETQYF.

This clonotype was counted a few times. This chain joins TRBV12-3 or TRBV12-4 and TRBJ1-1; a weak D match, TRBD1 (6 bases). CDR3 size: 17 residues. Trimming took 2 bases from V and 8 from J, leaving 24 bases between them. CDR3: CASSLPRPVMNRVEAFF. As DNA, the CDR3 is TGTGCCAGCAGTTTACCTCGGCCCGTAATGAACAGGGTGGAAGCTTTCTTT.

This clonotype was picked up a small number of times. The chain employs TRBV7-9 and TRBJ1-1, with no clear D. V was trimmed by 2 bases and J by 0 bases, leaving 13 bases between them. CDR1 is SEHNR, CDR2 FQNEAQ, per germline (reference sequence). This CDR3 has 16 residues. The chain's CDR3 is CASSLRGMEMNTEAFF. CDR3 bases: TGTGCCAGCAGCTTACGTGGGATGGAAATGAACACTGAAGCTTTCTTT.